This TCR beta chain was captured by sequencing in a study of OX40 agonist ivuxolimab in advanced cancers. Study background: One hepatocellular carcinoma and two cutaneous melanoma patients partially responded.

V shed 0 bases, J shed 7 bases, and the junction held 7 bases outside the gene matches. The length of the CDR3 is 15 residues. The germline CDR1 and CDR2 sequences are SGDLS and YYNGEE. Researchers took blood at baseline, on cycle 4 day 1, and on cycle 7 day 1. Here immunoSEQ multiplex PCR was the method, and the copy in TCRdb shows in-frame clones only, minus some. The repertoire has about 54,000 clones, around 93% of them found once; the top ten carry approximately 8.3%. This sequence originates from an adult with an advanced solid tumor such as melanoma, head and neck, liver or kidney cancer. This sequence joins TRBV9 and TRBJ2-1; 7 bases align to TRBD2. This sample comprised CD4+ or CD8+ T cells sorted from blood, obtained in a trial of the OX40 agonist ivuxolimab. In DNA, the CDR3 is TGTGCCAGCAGCGTAGCCAGCGGGATAGGGAATGAGCAGTTCTTC. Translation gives CASSVASGIGNEQFF.